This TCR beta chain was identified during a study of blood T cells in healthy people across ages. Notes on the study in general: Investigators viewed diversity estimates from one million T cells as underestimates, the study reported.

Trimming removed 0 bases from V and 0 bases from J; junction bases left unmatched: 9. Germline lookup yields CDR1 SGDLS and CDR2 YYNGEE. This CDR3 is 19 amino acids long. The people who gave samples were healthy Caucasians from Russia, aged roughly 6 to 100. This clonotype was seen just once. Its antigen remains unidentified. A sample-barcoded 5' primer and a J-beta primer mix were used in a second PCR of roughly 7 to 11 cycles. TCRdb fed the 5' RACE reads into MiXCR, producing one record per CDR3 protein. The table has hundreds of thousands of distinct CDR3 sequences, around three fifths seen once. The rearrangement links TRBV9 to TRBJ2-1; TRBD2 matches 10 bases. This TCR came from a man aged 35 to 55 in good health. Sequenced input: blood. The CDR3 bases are TGTGCCAGCAGCGTAGGTAGTAGCGGGAGGATCAGCTCCTACAATGAGCAGTTCTTC. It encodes CASSVGSSGRISSYNEQFF.